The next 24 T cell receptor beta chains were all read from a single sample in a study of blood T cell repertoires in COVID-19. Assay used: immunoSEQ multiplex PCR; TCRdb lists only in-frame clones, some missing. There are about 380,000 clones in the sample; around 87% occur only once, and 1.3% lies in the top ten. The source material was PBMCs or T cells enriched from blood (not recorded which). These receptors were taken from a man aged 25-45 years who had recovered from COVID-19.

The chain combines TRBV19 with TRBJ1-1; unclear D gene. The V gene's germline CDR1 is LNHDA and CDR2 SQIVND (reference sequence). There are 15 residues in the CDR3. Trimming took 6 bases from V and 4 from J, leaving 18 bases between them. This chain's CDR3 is CASRMNEQWSTEAFF. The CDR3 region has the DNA TGTGCCAGTAGGATGAATGAACAATGGAGCACTGAAGCTTTCTTT.

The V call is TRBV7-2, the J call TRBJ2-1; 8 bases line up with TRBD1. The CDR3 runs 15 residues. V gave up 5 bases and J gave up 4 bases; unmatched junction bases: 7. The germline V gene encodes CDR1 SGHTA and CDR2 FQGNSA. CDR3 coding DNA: TGTGCCAGCAGCCATGGACAGGGCAGTTACAATGAGCAGTTCTTC. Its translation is CASSHGQGSYNEQFF.

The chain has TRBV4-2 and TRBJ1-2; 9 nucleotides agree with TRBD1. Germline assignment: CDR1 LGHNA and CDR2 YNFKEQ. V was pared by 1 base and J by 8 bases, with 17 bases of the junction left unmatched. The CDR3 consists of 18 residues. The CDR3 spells CASSQGETGTGITGGYTF. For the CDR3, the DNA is TGTGCCAGCAGCCAAGGGGAGACCGGGACAGGGATCACCGGCGGCTACACCTTC.

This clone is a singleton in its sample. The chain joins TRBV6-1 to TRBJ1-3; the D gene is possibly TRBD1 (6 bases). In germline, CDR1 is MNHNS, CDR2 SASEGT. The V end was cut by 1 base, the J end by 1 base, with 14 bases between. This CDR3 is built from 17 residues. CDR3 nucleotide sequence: TGTGCCAGCAGTGAAGTTTGGGACATTTCTTCTGGAAACACCATATATTTT. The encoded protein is CASSEVWDISSGNTIYF.

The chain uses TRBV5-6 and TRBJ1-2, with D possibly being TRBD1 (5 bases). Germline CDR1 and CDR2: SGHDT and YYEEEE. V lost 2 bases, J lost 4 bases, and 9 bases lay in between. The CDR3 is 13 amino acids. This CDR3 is CASSFQGLYGYTF. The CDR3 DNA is TGTGCCAGCAGCTTCCAGGGTCTCTATGGCTACACCTTC.

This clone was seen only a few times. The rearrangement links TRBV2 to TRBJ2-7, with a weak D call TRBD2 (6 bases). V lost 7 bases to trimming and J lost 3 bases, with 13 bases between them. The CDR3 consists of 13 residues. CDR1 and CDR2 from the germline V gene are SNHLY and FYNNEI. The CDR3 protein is CASNGVGSYEQYF. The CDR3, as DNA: TGTGCCAGCAATGGTGTCGGGAGCTACGAGCAGTACTTC.

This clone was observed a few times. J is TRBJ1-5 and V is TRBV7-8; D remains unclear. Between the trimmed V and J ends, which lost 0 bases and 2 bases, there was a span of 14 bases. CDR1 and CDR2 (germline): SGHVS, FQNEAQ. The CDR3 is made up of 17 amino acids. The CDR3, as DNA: TGTGCCAGCAGCTTAGCAGTTCCCTATCGGGGCAATCAGCCCCAGCATTTT. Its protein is CASSLAVPYRGNQPQHF.

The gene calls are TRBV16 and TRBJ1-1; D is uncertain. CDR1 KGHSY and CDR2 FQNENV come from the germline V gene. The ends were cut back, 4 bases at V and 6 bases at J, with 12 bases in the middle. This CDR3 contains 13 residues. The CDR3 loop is CASSRYKGAEAFF. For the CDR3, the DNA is TGTGCCAGCAGCCGATACAAGGGAGCTGAAGCTTTCTTT.

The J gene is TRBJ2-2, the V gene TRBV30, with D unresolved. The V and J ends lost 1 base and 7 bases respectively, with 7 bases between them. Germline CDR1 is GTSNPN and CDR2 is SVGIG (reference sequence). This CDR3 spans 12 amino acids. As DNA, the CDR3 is TGTGCCTGGAGTGCGGTTAGCGGGGAGCTGTTTTTT. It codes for CAWSAVSGELFF.

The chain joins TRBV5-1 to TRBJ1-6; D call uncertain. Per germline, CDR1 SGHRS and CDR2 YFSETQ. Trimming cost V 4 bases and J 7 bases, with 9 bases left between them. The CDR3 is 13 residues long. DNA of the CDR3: TGCGCCAGCAGCCAAGGAGTGAATTCACCCCTCCACTTT. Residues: CASSQGVNSPLHF.

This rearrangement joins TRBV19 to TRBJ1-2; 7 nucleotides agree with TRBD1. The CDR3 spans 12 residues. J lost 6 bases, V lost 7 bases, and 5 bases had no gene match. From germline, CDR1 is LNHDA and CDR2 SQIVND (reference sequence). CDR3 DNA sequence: TGTGCCAGTAATAGAGGGGGCGATGGCTACACCTTC. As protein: CASNRGGDGYTF. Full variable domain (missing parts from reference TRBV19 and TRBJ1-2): DGGITQSPKYLFRKEGQNVTLSCEQNLNHDAMYWYRQDPGQGLRLIYYSQIVNDFQKGDIAEGYSVSREKKESFPLTVTSAQKNPTAFYLCASNRGGDGYTFGSGTRLTVV.

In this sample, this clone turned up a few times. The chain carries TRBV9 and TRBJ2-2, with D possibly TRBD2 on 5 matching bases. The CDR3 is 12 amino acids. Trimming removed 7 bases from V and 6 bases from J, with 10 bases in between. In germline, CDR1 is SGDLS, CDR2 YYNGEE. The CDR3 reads CASQFGAGELFF. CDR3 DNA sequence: TGTGCCAGCCAATTCGGGGCCGGGGAGCTGTTTTTT.

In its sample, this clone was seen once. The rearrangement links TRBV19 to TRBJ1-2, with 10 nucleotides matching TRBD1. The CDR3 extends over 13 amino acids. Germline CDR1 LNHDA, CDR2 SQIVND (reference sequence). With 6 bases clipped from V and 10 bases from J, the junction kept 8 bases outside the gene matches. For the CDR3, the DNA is TGTGCCAGTAGGTCTCCGGGACAGGGGACCTACACCTTC. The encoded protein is CASRSPGQGTYTF.

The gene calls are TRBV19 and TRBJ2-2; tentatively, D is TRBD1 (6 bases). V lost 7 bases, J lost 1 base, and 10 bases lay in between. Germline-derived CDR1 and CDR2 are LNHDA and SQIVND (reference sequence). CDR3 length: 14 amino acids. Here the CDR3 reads CASTDRQNTGELFF. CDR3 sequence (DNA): TGTGCCAGTACGGACAGACAGAACACCGGGGAGCTGTTTTTT.

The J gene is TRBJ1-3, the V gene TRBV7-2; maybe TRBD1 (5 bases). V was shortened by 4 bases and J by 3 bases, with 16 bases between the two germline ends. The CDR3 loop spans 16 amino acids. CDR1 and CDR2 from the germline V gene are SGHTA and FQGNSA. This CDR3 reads CASSSLGGVVGNTIYF. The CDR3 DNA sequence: TGTGCCAGCAGCTCTCTGGGGGGGGTCGTTGGAAACACCATATATTTT. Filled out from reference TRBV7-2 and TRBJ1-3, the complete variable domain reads GAGVSQSPSNKVTEKGKDVELRCDPISGHTALYWYRQSLGQGLEFLIYFQGNSAPDKSGLPSDRFSAERTGGSVSTLTIQRTQQEDSAVYLCASSSLGGVVGNTIYFGEGSWLTVV.

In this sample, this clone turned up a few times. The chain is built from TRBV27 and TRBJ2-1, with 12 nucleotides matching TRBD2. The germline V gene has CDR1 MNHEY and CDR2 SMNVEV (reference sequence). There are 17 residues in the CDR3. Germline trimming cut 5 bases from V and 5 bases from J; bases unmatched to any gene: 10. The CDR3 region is CASSPRLAGDRDNEQFF. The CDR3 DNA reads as TGTGCCAGCAGTCCCCGACTAGCGGGGGATAGGGACAATGAGCAGTTCTTC.

Written as DNA, the CDR3 is TGCAGTGCTTTGACATCGGAGACCCAGTACTTC. As protein: CSALTSETQYF. V and J are TRBV20-1 and TRBJ2-5, with D uncertain. This CDR3 spans 11 amino acids. With 5 bases removed from V and 5 bases from J, the gap between germline ends came to 9 bases. The V gene's germline CDR1 is DFQATT and CDR2 SNEGSKA (reference sequence).

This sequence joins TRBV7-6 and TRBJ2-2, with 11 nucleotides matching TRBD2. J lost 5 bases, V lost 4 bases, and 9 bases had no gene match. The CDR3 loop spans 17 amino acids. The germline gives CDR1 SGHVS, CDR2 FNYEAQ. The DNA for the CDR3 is TGTGCCAGCAGCTCCACCATAGGACTAGCGGGTACCGGGGAGCTGTTTTTT. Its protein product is CASSSTIGLAGTGELFF. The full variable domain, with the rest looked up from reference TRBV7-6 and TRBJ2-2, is GAGVSQSPRYKVTKRGQDVALRCDPISGHVSLYWYRQALGQGPEFLTYFNYEAQQDKSGLPNDRFSAERPEGSISTLTIQRTEQRDSAMYRCASSSTIGLAGTGELFFGEGSRLTVL.

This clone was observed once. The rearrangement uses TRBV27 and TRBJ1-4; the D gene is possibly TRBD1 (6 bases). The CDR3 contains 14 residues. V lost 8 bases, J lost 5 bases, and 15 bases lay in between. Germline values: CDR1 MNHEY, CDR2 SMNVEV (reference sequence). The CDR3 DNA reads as TGTGCCAGCGGCTTGGGGGCCTTAAATGAAAAACTGTTTTTT. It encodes CASGLGALNEKLFF.

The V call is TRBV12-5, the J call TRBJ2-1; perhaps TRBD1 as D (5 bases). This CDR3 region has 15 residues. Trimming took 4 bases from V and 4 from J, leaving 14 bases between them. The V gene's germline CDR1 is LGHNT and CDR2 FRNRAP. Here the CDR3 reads CASGSPNSGYNEQFF. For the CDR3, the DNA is TGTGCTAGTGGTTCCCCAAACTCAGGGTACAATGAGCAGTTCTTC.

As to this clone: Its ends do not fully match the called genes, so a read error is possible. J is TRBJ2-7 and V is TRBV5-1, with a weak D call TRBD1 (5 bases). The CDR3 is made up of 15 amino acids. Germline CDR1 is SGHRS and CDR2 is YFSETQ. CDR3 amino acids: CASSLAGSVSHEQYF. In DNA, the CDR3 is TGCGCCAGCAGCTTGGCAGGGTCTGTCTCCCACGAGCAGTACTTC.

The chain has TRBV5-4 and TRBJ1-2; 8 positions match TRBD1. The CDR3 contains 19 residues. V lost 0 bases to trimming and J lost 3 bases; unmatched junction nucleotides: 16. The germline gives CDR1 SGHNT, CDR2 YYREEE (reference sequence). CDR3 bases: TGTGCCAGCAGCTTGGAGGACAGGGTTTTTAGGGTCCGAGACTATGGCTACACCTTC. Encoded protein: CASSLEDRVFRVRDYGYTF.

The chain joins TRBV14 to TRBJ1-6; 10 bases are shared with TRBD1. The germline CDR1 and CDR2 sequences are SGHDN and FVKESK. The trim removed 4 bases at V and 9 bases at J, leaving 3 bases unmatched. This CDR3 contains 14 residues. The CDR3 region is CASSLDRGLSPLHF. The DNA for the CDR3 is TGTGCCAGCAGCCTAGACAGGGGGCTTTCACCCCTCCACTTT.

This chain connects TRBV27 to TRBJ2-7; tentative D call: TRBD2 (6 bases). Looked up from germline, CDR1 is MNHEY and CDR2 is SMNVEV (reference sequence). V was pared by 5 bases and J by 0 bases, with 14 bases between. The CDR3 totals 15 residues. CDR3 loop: CASSPFRGISYEQYF. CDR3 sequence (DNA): TGTGCCAGCAGTCCATTCCGGGGGATCTCCTACGAGCAGTACTTC.